Below, 11 T cell receptor beta chains from the same sample are listed, as sequenced in a study of shared clonotypes between healthy human individuals. Generated by immunoSEQ multiplex PCR, the TCRdb table keeps only in-frame clones and is missing some. The data show 1 million to 1.2 million clones, around three quarters seen once. The sample was memory CD4+ T cells from PBMCs. Subset specified: CD45RA-negative fraction. The receptor source for this set is a man aged 18 to 35 in good health. Some clones in this sample may be carry-over from other donors' samples.

The CDR3: CASSPRWAEKGSYNEQFF. The CDR3 DNA reads as TGTGCCAGCAGCCCCCGATGGGCGGAGAAGGGCTCCTACAATGAGCAGTTCTTC. The J gene is TRBJ2-1, the V gene TRBV11-2; no clear D. The CDR3 is 18 amino acids. The V gene's germline CDR1 is SGHAT and CDR2 FQNNGV. Trimming removed 5 bases at V and 0 bases at J, with 20 bases between.

This clone appeared many times. The CDR3 is CASSPGGRGMGETQYF. The DNA of the CDR3 is TGCGCCAGCAGCCCCGGAGGGCGTGGGATGGGGGAGACCCAGTACTTC. The rearrangement uses TRBV5-1 and TRBJ2-5, with D possibly being TRBD2 (6 bases). The germline V gene has CDR1 SGHRS and CDR2 YFSETQ. The CDR3 runs to 16 residues. V lost 4 bases to trimming and J lost 5 bases, with 21 bases between them.

J is TRBJ1-2 and V is TRBV11-2; D remains unclear. Per germline, CDR1 SGHAT and CDR2 FQNNGV. V dropped 0 bases and J dropped 7 bases, with 15 bases sitting between them. The CDR3 loop spans 15 amino acids. As DNA, the CDR3 is TGTGCCAGCAGCTTAGATTCTATCCGCGGAGGTGGCTACACCTTC. Residues: CASSLDSIRGGGYTF.

This clone came up once. This chain uses TRBV28 with TRBJ2-5; weak D call: TRBD2 (6 bases). The germline gives CDR1 MDHEN, CDR2 SYDVKM. The V gene lost 11 bases and the J gene lost 1 base, with 14 bases spanning the gap. The CDR3 is 13 amino acids. CDR3 DNA sequence: TGTGCCGGAGGGCGGGGCCGCCAAGAGACCCAGTACTTC. Translated: CAGGRGRQETQYF. The full variable domain, completed using reference TRBV28 and TRBJ2-5, is DVKVTQSSRYLVKRTGEKVFLECVQDMDHENMFWYRQDPGLGLRLIYFSYDVKMKEKGDIPEGYSVSREKKERFSLILESASTNQTSMYLCAGGRGRQETQYFGPGTRLLVL.

With regard to this clone: Different DNA sequences within this sample yield the same CDR3. The chain has TRBV28 and TRBJ2-3; the D gene is possibly TRBD2 (6 bases). Germline V gene sequence: CDR1 MDHEN, CDR2 SYDVKM. V lost 8 bases to trimming and J lost 3 bases, with 12 bases between them. The CDR3 runs 13 residues. The CDR3 sequence is CASSLRGTDTQYF. The CDR3 DNA is TGTGCCAGCTCCCTTCGGGGGACAGATACGCAGTATTTT. Full variable domain (missing parts from reference TRBV28 and TRBJ2-3): DVKVTQSSRYLVKRTGEKVFLECVQDMDHENMFWYRQDPGLGLRLIYFSYDVKMKEKGDIPEGYSVSREKKERFSLILESASTNQTSMYLCASSLRGTDTQYFGPGTRLTVL.

The chain carries TRBV4-2 and TRBJ2-3; D is unresolved. CDR3 length: 14 residues. In germline, CDR1 is LGHNA, CDR2 YNFKEQ. V gave up 4 bases and J gave up 2 bases, with 10 bases separating them. CDR3 in amino acids: CASSRLVDTDTQYF. The CDR3 DNA is TGTGCCAGCAGCCGGCTAGTAGACACAGATACGCAGTATTTT.

This chain connects TRBV27 to TRBJ2-3; tentatively, D is TRBD1 (6 bases). Germline CDR1 is MNHEY and CDR2 is SMNVEV (reference sequence). This CDR3 comprises 14 residues. V was shortened by 6 bases and J by 6 bases, with 16 bases between the two germline ends. The CDR3 sequence: CASRGTPARDTQYF. CDR3 coding DNA: TGTGCCAGCAGGGGGACACCCGCGAGGGATACGCAGTATTTT.

The CDR3 reads CASQTGLDEKLFF. In nucleotides, the CDR3 is TGTGCCAGCCAGACAGGGTTGGATGAAAAACTGTTTTTT. The chain joins TRBV18 to TRBJ1-4, with TRBD1 matching over 7 bases. The germline gives CDR1 KGHSH, CDR2 LQKENI. The V and J ends lost 8 bases and 6 bases, in that order; junction bases with no gene match: 6. There are 13 residues in the CDR3.

The sample holds many counts of this clone. The rearrangement joins TRBV4-2 to TRBJ2-5; a possible D gene is TRBD2 (5 bases). CDR1 LGHNA and CDR2 YNFKEQ come from the germline V gene. The CDR3 totals 14 residues. Trimming took off 4 bases at V and 7 bases at J, with 16 bases between the two ends. The CDR3 DNA follows: TGTGCCAGCAGCCTCTCGGGCTCCGGGGTGACCCAGTACTTC. Translating it yields CASSLSGSGVTQYF.

This clone was observed at least ten times. This sample also contains other DNA sequences that code for the same CDR3. V is TRBV28 and J is TRBJ1-1; D may be TRBD1 (6 bases). V shed 2 bases and J shed 0 bases, with 7 bases lying between them. Germline-derived CDR1 and CDR2 are MDHEN and SYDVKM. The CDR3 has 14 amino acids. The CDR3 spells CASSLGTLNTEAFF. For the CDR3, the DNA is TGTGCCAGCAGTTTAGGGACATTGAACACTGAAGCTTTCTTT.

This clone was counted only a few times. This chain uses TRBV28 with TRBJ1-3; D uncertain. This CDR3 spans 11 amino acids. Trimming left V 6 bases short and J 1 base short, with 1 base between. From germline, CDR1 is MDHEN and CDR2 SYDVKM. The CDR3 sequence is CASRSGNTIYF. Written as DNA, the CDR3 is TGTGCCAGCAGATCTGGAAACACCATATATTTT.